This TCR beta chain was recovered during a study of blood T cells in healthy people across ages. Study context: Capture by template switching was about one barcoded beta molecule per two T cells.

PCR was performed a second time for about 7 to 11 cycles using a sample-barcoded 5' primer and a J-beta primer mix. One entry per CDR3 protein results from TCRdb running MiXCR on the 5' RACE reads. The profile covers around 1.5 million distinct CDR3 sequences, with approximately 59% appearing a single time and approximately 7% taken by the ten largest. The V gene's germline CDR1 is DFQATT and CDR2 SNEGSKA (reference sequence). V was trimmed by 6 bases and J by 5 bases, leaving 31 bases between them. This CDR3 spans 18 amino acids. This clonotype was recorded a few times. What it recognizes is unknown. About 10 milliliters of peripheral blood were drawn from each donor into EDTA-treated tubes. Study results and limitations: The lack of PBMC sorting stopped any conclusive naive versus antigen-experienced comparison.

V gene TRBV20-1 combines with J gene TRBJ1-1; D possibly corresponds to TRBD1 (6 bases). The clonotype originates from a young man in good health. Source material: blood. The CDR3 reads CSANHGLPGDGIRTEAFF. The CDR3 nucleotides read TGCAGTGCGAATCATGGGTTACCAGGGGATGGTATTAGGACTGAAGCTTTCTTT.